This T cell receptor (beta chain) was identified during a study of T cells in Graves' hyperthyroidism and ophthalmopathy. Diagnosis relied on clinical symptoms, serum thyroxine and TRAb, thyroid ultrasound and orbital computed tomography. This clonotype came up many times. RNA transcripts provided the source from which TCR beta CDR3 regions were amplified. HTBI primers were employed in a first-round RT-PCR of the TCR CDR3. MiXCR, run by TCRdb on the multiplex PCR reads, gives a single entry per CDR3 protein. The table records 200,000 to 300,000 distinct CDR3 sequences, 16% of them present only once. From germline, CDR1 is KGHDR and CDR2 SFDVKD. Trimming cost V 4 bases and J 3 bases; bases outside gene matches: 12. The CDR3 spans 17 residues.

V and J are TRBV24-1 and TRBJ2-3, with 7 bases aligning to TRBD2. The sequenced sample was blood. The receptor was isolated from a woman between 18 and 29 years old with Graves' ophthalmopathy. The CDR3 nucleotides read TGTGCCACCAGTGACTCCGCTAGCGGAAGAGGGACAGATACGCAGTATTTT. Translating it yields CATSDSASGRGTDTQYF.